This TCR beta chain appears in the sequencing data of a study of beta chain features in type 1 diabetes. Study-level information: Sorted cells numbering approximately 110,000,000 were examined across all samples.

In its sample, this clone was seen many times. Its antigen remains unknown. Overall study findings and caveats: VDJ junctions sequenced from type 1 diabetes patients showed fewer insertions and more deletions. The analysis here could not establish whether HLA type shapes TCRB rearrangement.

The authors reverse transcribed all of the isolated RNA, so sequencing captured expressed TCRB transcripts. Data came from immunoSEQ multiplex PCR; TCRdb stores just in-frame clones and leaves some out. Of 150,000 to 170,000 clones in the sample, approximately 8.1% are singletons; the top ten hold 0.65%. The CDR3 has 15 residues. The ends lost 3 bases at V and 7 bases at J; junction bases unmatched: 9. Germline CDR1 reads MDHEN; CDR2 reads SYDVKM. This clonotype originated in a man younger than 35 in good health. Sequenced input: central memory CD4+ T cells from blood. The rearrangement joins TRBV28 to TRBJ2-7, with 10 nucleotides matching TRBD2. The CDR3 here is CASSFSGRGPGEQYF. The CDR3 nucleotides are TGTGCCAGCAGTTTCAGCGGGAGGGGGCCTGGAGAGCAGTACTTC.